This TCR beta chain was sequenced in a study of control samples from healthy donors and cancer patients. J gave up 0 bases and V 6 bases, and 7 bases lay outside the gene matches. Germline V lookup: CDR1 GTSNPN, CDR2 SVGIG (reference sequence). The CDR3 has 16 residues. Some clones are missing from TCRdb's copy, which holds only in-frame ones; the method was immunoSEQ multiplex PCR. The data show around 75,000 clones, 84% seen once. Sequencing input: blood. The chain uses TRBV30 and TRBJ2-7; 14 bases align to TRBD2. The TCR comes from a man aged 50 to 60 in good health. The CDR3 DNA follows: TGTGCCTGCACCGGGACTAGCGGGAGCCTCTCCTACGAGCAGTACTTC. Translating it yields CACTGTSGSLSYEQYF.